This T cell receptor (beta chain) is drawn from a study of shared clonotypes between healthy human individuals. From CD4+ cells came CD45RA+ naive and CD45RA-negative memory subsets. V was clipped by 6 bases and J by 0 bases; unmatched bases: 10. CDR3 size: 17 residues. The germline V gene has CDR1 MGHRA and CDR2 YSYEKL. Some clones are missing from TCRdb's copy, which holds only in-frame ones; the method was immunoSEQ multiplex PCR. The data contain 1,100,000 or so clones, more than 75% of them singletons. This clone was seen more than once but under ten times. V gene TRBV4-1 combines with J gene TRBJ2-3, with 9 positions matching TRBD2. The sample consisted of memory CD4+ T cells from PBMCs. Subset specified: CD45RA-negative fraction. The TCR comes from a man aged 18 to 29 in good health. Some clones in this sample may be carry-over from other donors' samples. DNA of the CDR3: TGCGCCAGCAGTAAAGGGTCTCTAGCGGGGAGCACAGATACGCAGTATTTT. Its protein is CASSKGSLAGSTDTQYF.